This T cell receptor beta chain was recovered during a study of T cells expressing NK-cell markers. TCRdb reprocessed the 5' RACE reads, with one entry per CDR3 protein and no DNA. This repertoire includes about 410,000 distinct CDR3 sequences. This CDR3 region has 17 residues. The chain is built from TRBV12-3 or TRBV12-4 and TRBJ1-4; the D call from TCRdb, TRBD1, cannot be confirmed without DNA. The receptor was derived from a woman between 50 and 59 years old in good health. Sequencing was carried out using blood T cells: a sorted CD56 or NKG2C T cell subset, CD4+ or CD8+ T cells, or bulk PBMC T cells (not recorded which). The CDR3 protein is CASKDSRGYTTNEKLFF.